This T cell receptor (beta chain) stems from a study of Graves' ophthalmopathy and Graves' hyperthyroidism. Trimming cost V 8 bases and J 0 bases, with 10 bases left between them. From germline, CDR1 is SEHNR and CDR2 FQNEAQ (reference sequence). The CDR3 length is 13 residues. This clonotype has ten or more counts. The authors amplified TCR beta CDR3 regions, and they did so from RNA transcripts for repertoire sequencing. HTBI-primed RT-PCR formed the first round, and a multiplex PCR formed the second. TCRdb independently ran MiXCR on the multiplex PCR reads; one entry per CDR3 protein. Of around 400,000 distinct CDR3 sequences listed, about 18% are singletons.

The chain recombines TRBV7-9 with TRBJ1-1, with D hard to call. The source of this sequence is a woman younger than 30 with Graves' ophthalmopathy. Sequenced: peripheral blood. The CDR3 DNA follows: TGTGCCAGCCGCGACTTAATGAACACTGAAGCTTTCTTT. Encoded protein: CASRDLMNTEAFF.